The rows below give T cell receptor beta chains drawn from one sample of a study of CD8 T cells in Susac syndrome. One entry per CDR3 protein results from TCRdb running MiXCR on the immunoSEQ multiplex PCR reads. Of 250,000 to 300,000 distinct CDR3 sequences listed, more than 75% are singletons. The sequenced sample consisted of CD8+ T cells from PBMCs. The receptors originated from a human donor with multiple sclerosis. Each CDR3 is given with its conserved first and last residue. The D gene is left open where the match is weak. Not all rows give a size; the values are once, few, many and, for expanded clones, a class.

v_gene,j_gene,d_gene,abundance,CDR3nt,CDR3aa
TRBV9,TRBJ1-2,.,.,TGTGCCAGCAGCGTAGCCGGAGGGCACGGCTACACCTTC,CASSVAGGHGYTF
TRBV9,TRBJ2-3,.,.,TGTGCCAGCAGCGTAGGGGGGACCACCAAAGATACGCAGTATTTT,CASSVGGTTKDTQYF
TRBV5-1,TRBJ2-1,.,few,TGCGCCAGCCAAGCCCAGGGGAATGAGCAGTTCTTC,CASQAQGNEQFF
TRBV7-9,TRBJ2-1,TRBD2,.,TGTGCCAGCAGCGGTCCAGGGGTAGCTAGCGGGAGAACTTACAATGAGCAGTTCTTC,CASSGPGVASGRTYNEQFF
TRBV15,TRBJ2-3,.,few,TGTGCCACTAGCCTACTAGTCGGAAGCACAGATACGCAGTATTTT,CATSLLVGSTDTQYF
TRBV12-3/TRBV12-4,TRBJ2-1,.,.,TGTGCCAGCAGTTTGCTGAGCAAGCAGTTCTTC,CASSLLSKQFF
TRBV27,TRBJ2-2,.,.,TGTGCCAGCAGCTCTCTGACACCGCTATACGGGGAGCTGTTTTTT,CASSSLTPLYGELFF
TRBV19,TRBJ1-2,.,.,TGTGCCAGTAGCCCTCGTGGGAGAGGTGGCTACACCTTC,CASSPRGRGGYTF
TRBV29-1,TRBJ2-7,TRBD1,.,TGCAGCGTTGCGGGGACAGAAACCTTTTACGAGCAGTACTTC,CSVAGTETFYEQYF
TRBV7-6,TRBJ2-1,TRBD2,.,TGTGCCAGCAGCGGCAGACTAGCGGGGGCCAAGGTGCAGTTCTTC,CASSGRLAGAKVQFF
TRBV27,TRBJ1-1,TRBD1,.,TGTGCCAGCAGTTTCTCGACAGGGGGTGAGGGAAAGGAGAGAGCTTTCTTT,CASSFSTGGEGKERAFF
TRBV7-3,TRBJ2-1,.,.,TGTGCCAGCAGCTTAAATCCAGGACTCGAAGTCCAGTTCTTC,CASSLNPGLEVQFF
TRBV24-1,TRBJ2-1,TRBD2,.,TGTGCCACCAGTGACCCCTCTAGCGGGGCCTCCTACAATGAGCAGTTCTTC,CATSDPSSGASYNEQFF
TRBV20-1,TRBJ2-7,.,.,TGCAGTGCGCGACCCTTGGACTCCTACGAGCAGTACTTC,CSARPLDSYEQYF
TRBV4-1,TRBJ2-1,TRBD2,.,TGCGCCAGCAGCCAAGCCCTCGGCGGGAGGGAGCAGTTCTTC,CASSQALGGREQFF
TRBV2,TRBJ2-1,TRBD2,.,TGTGCCAGCAGCCCCCTCCCCAGCGGGACGATGGATGAGCAGTTCTTC,CASSPLPSGTMDEQFF
TRBV27,TRBJ1-1,.,.,TGTGCCAGCAGTGCCGGCGTGAGGGGTGAAGCTTTCTTT,CASSAGVRGEAFF
TRBV5-1,TRBJ2-1,TRBD1,.,TGCGCCAGCAGCTTTGTTGGGACAGTCGAATACAATGAGCAGTTCTTC,CASSFVGTVEYNEQFF
TRBV6-1,TRBJ2-4,.,.,TGTGCCAGCAGTGCAAGAGGAGTGTTCCTAGCCAAAAACATTCAGTACTTC,CASSARGVFLAKNIQYF
TRBV7-9,TRBJ2-7,TRBD1,.,TGTGCCAGCAGCCTCAGACAGGGCGACGAGCAGTACTTC,CASSLRQGDEQYF
TRBV5-1,TRBJ2-5,.,.,TGCGCCAGCCGGTGGCAAGAGACCCAGTACTTC,CASRWQETQYF
TRBV28,TRBJ2-6,TRBD1,.,TGTGCCAGCAGTTTATCAGGACAGGGCGTCTCTGGGGCCAACGTCCTGACTTTC,CASSLSGQGVSGANVLTF
TRBV9,TRBJ1-3,.,.,TGTGCCAGCAGCGGAGGAGGTGGCTCTGGAAACACCATATATTTT,CASSGGGGSGNTIYF
TRBV5-1,TRBJ2-2,TRBD2,.,TGCGCCAGCAGCTTGTATGTTAGCGGGACGAACACCGGGGAGCTGTTTTTT,CASSLYVSGTNTGELFF
TRBV7-6,TRBJ2-3,.,.,TGTGCCAGCAGCTTAGTGGGGGTCCCCGATACGCAGTATTTT,CASSLVGVPDTQYF
TRBV7-8,TRBJ1-2,.,.,TGTGCCAGCAGCTTAGTGGCAGGGTCTCGATATGGCTACACCTTC,CASSLVAGSRYGYTF
TRBV6-1,TRBJ2-3,.,.,TGTGCCAGCAGTCTACCGGTAGATACGCAGTATTTT,CASSLPVDTQYF
TRBV28,TRBJ1-6,.,once,TGTGCCAGCAGTATAACAGGGATTTCACCCCTCCACTTT,CASSITGISPLHF
TRBV6-5,TRBJ1-1,.,.,TGTGCCAGCAGTTACTCATTCGAGGAAGCTTTCTTT,CASSYSFEEAFF
TRBV5-1,TRBJ2-2,.,.,TGCGCCAGCACGGACACCAACACCGGGGAGCTGTTTTTT,CASTDTNTGELFF
TRBV30,TRBJ1-2,TRBD1,.,TGTGCCTGGAGTGCCTTTCCGGGACAGCGGCGTTCTAACTATGGCTACACCTTC,CAWSAFPGQRRSNYGYTF
TRBV29-1,TRBJ1-1,.,.,TGCAGCGTTGTTGCCTACACTGAAGCTTTCTTT,CSVVAYTEAFF
TRBV9,TRBJ2-7,TRBD2,few,TGTGCCAGCAGCCCCCCTAGCGGCCCCTACGAGCAGTACTTC,CASSPPSGPYEQYF
TRBV11-2,TRBJ2-1,.,.,TGTGCCAGCAGCTTAGAAGCGCATCCTTACAATGAGCAGTTCTTC,CASSLEAHPYNEQFF
TRBV20-1,TRBJ1-4,.,.,TGCAGTGCTAGAGCGGGGGGCGCAGCAGAAAAACTGTTTTTT,CSARAGGAAEKLFF
TRBV20-1,TRBJ1-1,TRBD1,.,TGCAGTGCTAGAGAATGGACAGGGACGAACACTGAAGCTTTCTTT,CSAREWTGTNTEAFF
TRBV7-9,TRBJ2-7,TRBD1,once,TGTGCCAGCACCGCCAAACAGGGGCCCTACGAGCAGTACTTC,CASTAKQGPYEQYF
TRBV28,TRBJ2-7,TRBD1,.,TGTGCCATAAGGGGGCTCTACGAGCAGTACTTC,CAIRGLYEQYF
TRBV11-2,TRBJ2-7,.,.,TGTGCCAGCAGCCCGGTGTACGGTCGGCTCGAGCAGTACTTC,CASSPVYGRLEQYF
TRBV29-1,TRBJ1-1,.,.,TGCAGCGTTGTGGGGGAGGATTTTCCTGAAGCTTTCTTT,CSVVGEDFPEAFF
TRBV11-1,TRBJ2-1,TRBD2,.,TGTGCCAGCAGCTTAGGGCGGACTAGCGGCGTTCTCAATGAGCAGTTCTTC,CASSLGRTSGVLNEQFF
TRBV27,TRBJ2-5,.,.,TGTGCCAGCAGTTCATTAGATCCCCGTACCCTTCAAGAGACCCAGTACTTC,CASSSLDPRTLQETQYF
TRBV28,TRBJ2-3,.,once,TGTGCCAGCAGTTTTTCAGCGATTAGCACAGATACGCAGTATTTT,CASSFSAISTDTQYF
TRBV29-1,TRBJ1-1,.,.,TGCAGCGTTGAATTTTATCGGGCCCACACTGAAGCTTTCTTT,CSVEFYRAHTEAFF
TRBV20-1,TRBJ2-3,.,.,TGCAGTGCTAGAGATCTGGGGGCGGGAGACACAGATACGCAGTATTTT,CSARDLGAGDTDTQYF
TRBV27,TRBJ2-7,.,.,TGTGCCAGCAGTTTAATCGGCCGCGAGCAGTACTTC,CASSLIGREQYF
TRBV27,TRBJ2-5,TRBD1,.,TGTGCCAGCAGTTTAGAGGGACAGGGGGAGACCCAGTACTTC,CASSLEGQGETQYF
TRBV6-5,TRBJ1-2,.,.,TGTGCCAGCAGTTACCCCAGCGGAACGGGCTACACCTTC,CASSYPSGTGYTF
TRBV11-2,TRBJ2-7,TRBD2,.,TGTGCCAGCAGCTTGCCTAGCGGTAACTACGAGCAGTACTTC,CASSLPSGNYEQYF
TRBV9,TRBJ1-1,.,.,TGTGCCAGCAGCGTAGGACTCCCCTCGGGTACTGAAGCTTTCTTT,CASSVGLPSGTEAFF